The sequence of this TCR beta chain was determined in a study of read filtering for tumor transcriptome and immune sequencing. General study results and limits: RNA-seq captured clonotypes less deeply and reliably than IR-seq. Sorted CD138-negative bone marrow cells were not purified T cells.

The V segment lost 6 bases and the J segment 2 bases; nucleotides outside the gene matches: 8. CDR3 length equals 17 residues. This library used around 400 ng RNA and molecular barcoded adaptors spanning alpha/delta and beta/gamma chains. TCRdb analysed the reads with MiXCR anew, one entry per CDR3 protein. The sample consists of about 86,000 distinct CDR3 sequences, over 9% of them appearing once. This clonotype was found many times. Antigen unknown. Every patient had bone marrow sampled while the disease was active. The J gene is TRBJ2-6, the V gene TRBV12-3 or TRBV12-4; 9 positions match TRBD1. This receptor was obtained from a donor at least 40 years old with multiple myeloma. The specimen sequenced was a population of CD138-negative cells sorted from bone marrow. CDR3 amino acids: CASRQQGAGAGANVLTF. The CDR3 DNA sequence: TGTGCCAGCAGGCAACAGGGGGCAGGGGCTGGGGCCAACGTCCTGACTTTC.